A single sample gave rise to the 25 T cell receptor beta chains below, sequenced in a study of vaccination and CD4 T cells after COVID-19. At the Johns Hopkins FTIC core, DNA taken from cultured CD4+ T cells was sequenced by way of the Oncomine TCR Beta short-read assay. MiXCR, applied by TCRdb to the PCR reads, yields one record per CDR3 protein. The sample records roughly 15,000 distinct CDR3 sequences, approximately 58% being singletons. The antigens of these receptors remain unknown. Treatment: roughly ten-day PBMC culture with coronavirus spike peptide pools or control peptides (ViraFEST assay). Specimen: CD4+ T cells from blood, cultured in vitro, collected after SARS-CoV-2 vaccination. The receptors derive from a human donor who had recovered from COVID-19.

This sequence joins TRBV28 and TRBJ2-7; a weak D match, TRBD2 (6 bases). The V gene's germline CDR1 is MDHEN and CDR2 SYDVKM. The CDR3 runs 11 residues. V was cut by 10 bases and J by 3 bases, with 10 bases left in between. CDR3 protein: CATRESYEQYF. CDR3 sequence (DNA): TGTGCCACGCGGGAAAGCTACGAGCAGTACTTC.

This chain joins TRBV6-1 and TRBJ2-5, with 7 bases fitting TRBD1. This CDR3 region has 13 residues. V was clipped by 8 bases and J by 5 bases; unmatched bases: 8. The germline V gene has CDR1 MNHNS and CDR2 SASEGT. CDR3: CASSKPGQETQYF. The CDR3 coding sequence is TGTGCCAGCTCTAAACCGGGACAGGAGACCCAGTACTTC.

The chain employs TRBV7-2 and TRBJ1-1; TRBD1 aligns across 7 bases. V was pared by 0 bases and J by 4 bases, with 2 bases of the junction left unmatched. CDR3 size: 14 residues. The germline V gene has CDR1 SGHTA and CDR2 FQGNSA. As DNA, the CDR3 is TGTGCCAGCAGCTTAGCGCAGGGGGGCACTGAAGCTTTCTTT. It specifies CASSLAQGGTEAFF.

V is TRBV7-8 and J is TRBJ1-2; a possible D gene is TRBD1 (5 bases). Germline V gives CDR1 SGHVS, CDR2 FQNEAQ. The CDR3 extends over 13 amino acids. The germline V and J ends were trimmed by 3 bases and 7 bases, with 12 bases remaining between them. The CDR3 protein is CASSFQGGGGYTF. CDR3 in DNA: TGTGCCAGCAGCTTCCAGGGAGGTGGTGGCTACACCTTC.

The genes are TRBV20-1 and TRBJ1-4; possible D gene TRBD1, 5 bases. CDR3 length: 12 residues. Trimming pared 3 bases from V and 8 bases from J, leaving 10 bases between. The germline gives CDR1 DFQATT, CDR2 SNEGSKA (reference sequence). CDR3: CSARGLEEKLFF. Here the CDR3 DNA reads TGCAGTGCTAGGGGGCTCGAAGAAAAACTGTTTTTT.

The chain joins TRBV6-5 to TRBJ1-5; tentatively, D is TRBD1 (5 bases). V dropped 2 bases and J dropped 2 bases, with 7 bases sitting between them. The CDR3 is 14 amino acids. Germline V gene data show CDR1 as MNHEY and CDR2 as SVGAGI. The CDR3: CASSYPGGNQPQHF. The CDR3 DNA reads as TGTGCCAGCAGTTACCCGGGGGGCAATCAGCCCCAGCATTTT.

As concerns this clonotype: One end of the junction is discordant with germline, which a read error may explain. The rearrangement uses TRBV19 and TRBJ2-5; 10 bases match TRBD2. In germline, CDR1 is LNHDA, CDR2 SQIVND (reference sequence). The CDR3 length is 15 residues. For the CDR3, the DNA is TGTGCCAGTAGCGTTAGCGGGGGGAGAAGAGAGGCCCAGTACTTC. This sequence encodes CASSVSGGRREAQYF. Combining the CDR3 with reference TRBV19 and TRBJ2-5 gives the whole variable domain DGGITQSPKYLFRKEGQNVTLSCEQNLNHDAMYWYRQDPGQGLRLIYYSQIVNDFQKGDIAEGYSVSREKKESFPLTVTSAQKNPTAFYLCASSVSGGRREAQYFGPGTRLLVL.

The V and J genes are TRBV20-1 and TRBJ1-5, with a tentative D call TRBD1 (5 bases). This CDR3 contains 14 residues. V was clipped by 3 bases and J by 0 bases, with 9 bases between them. Germline CDR1 is DFQATT and CDR2 is SNEGSKA (reference sequence). For the CDR3, the DNA is TGCAGTGCTAGTCTCGGACATAGCAATCAGCCCCAGCATTTT. This gives the protein CSASLGHSNQPQHF.

The J gene is TRBJ2-7, the V gene TRBV10-2; 7 bases are shared with TRBD1. The junction had 2 bases not matched to a gene; V was cut back by 0 bases and J by 3 bases. Germline V lookup: CDR1 WSHSY, CDR2 SAAADI. This CDR3 region has 14 residues. CDR3 DNA: TGCGCCAGCAGTGAGTCGACAGGGATCTACGAGCAGTACTTC. Translating it yields CASSESTGIYEQYF.

This clonotype appeared a few times. This chain connects TRBV10-1 to TRBJ1-1; possibly TRBD1 for D (6 bases). CDR1 WNHNN and CDR2 SYGVQD come from the germline V gene (reference sequence). The CDR3 is 14 residues long. With 7 bases removed from V and 0 bases from J, the gap between germline ends came to 12 bases. The CDR3 spells CASNHGTMNTEAFF. DNA for the CDR3: TGCGCCAGCAACCACGGGACAATGAACACTGAAGCTTTCTTT.

V and J are TRBV5-1 and TRBJ2-2; tentative D call: TRBD2 (5 bases). The CDR3 contains 16 residues. Germline V gives CDR1 SGHRS, CDR2 YFSETQ. V dropped 6 bases and J dropped 4 bases, with 19 bases sitting between them. DNA of the CDR3: TGCGCCAGCAACTTACGGCCCGGGGAAGGCACCGGGGAGCTGTTTTTT. This encodes CASNLRPGEGTGELFF.

This chain connects TRBV21-1 to TRBJ1-2. TRBV21-1 is flagged as a pseudogene. This CDR3 comprises 13 residues. The CDR3 sequence is CASSRDNNYGYTF. The CDR3 DNA reads TGTGCCAGCAGCCGAGACAATAACTATGGCTACACCTTC.

This clonotype has a single count. CDR3 bases: TGCAGTGCTAGTTATGAGGGGCGAGGAAATCAGCCCCAGCATTTT. Its protein product is CSASYEGRGNQPQHF. The V and J genes are TRBV20-1 and TRBJ1-5; D perhaps matches TRBD1 (5 bases). CDR1 DFQATT and CDR2 SNEGSKA come from the germline V gene (reference sequence). Trimming took off 3 bases at V and 4 bases at J, with 16 bases between the two ends. The CDR3 is 15 residues long.

The gene calls are TRBV7-2 and TRBJ1-1; D remains ambiguous. Germline V gene sequence: CDR1 SGHTA, CDR2 FQGNSA. The ends were cut back, 3 bases at V and 6 bases at J, with 14 bases in the middle. The CDR3 contains 14 residues. The CDR3 nucleotides read TGTGCCAGCAGCTTTCTTTTTAGGAAGGCTGAAGCTTTCTTT. This translates into CASSFLFRKAEAFF.

This chain uses TRBV5-4 with TRBJ2-5; the match to TRBD2 covers 7 bases. CDR1 SGHNT and CDR2 YYREEE come from the germline V gene (reference sequence). The CDR3 is 15 residues long. V dropped 0 bases and J dropped 4; count of bases not matched to a gene: 6. Here the CDR3 reads CASSLVGGYPETQYF. In DNA, the CDR3 is TGTGCCAGCAGCTTGGTCGGGGGGTATCCAGAGACCCAGTACTTC.

The chain couples TRBV12-3 or TRBV12-4 to TRBJ1-2; TRBD1 matches at 7 bases. The CDR3 consists of 14 residues. Losses at the gene ends were 5 bases for V and 4 bases for J; bases not matched to a gene: 7. CDR3 DNA sequence: TGTGCCAGCAGTGAACAGGGGAAGCCCTATGGCTACACCTTC. It encodes CASSEQGKPYGYTF.

This clonotype was counted only a few times. The chain has TRBV19 and TRBJ1-5, with a tentative D call TRBD1 (5 bases). V was clipped by 4 bases and J by 1 base, with 17 bases between them. This CDR3 has 17 amino acids. CDR1 and CDR2 from the germline V gene are LNHDA and SQIVND (reference sequence). Here the CDR3 reads CASSTSPPGRSNQPQHF. The DNA of the CDR3 is TGTGCCAGTAGTACCTCGCCTCCGGGACGCAGCAATCAGCCCCAGCATTTT.

This clonotype turned up a few times. V usage is TRBV7-9 and J usage is TRBJ1-1; D unresolved. V lost 3 bases and J lost 6, with 11 bases in between. The CDR3 totals 13 residues. The germline CDR1 and CDR2 sequences are SEHNR and FQNEAQ (reference sequence). The CDR3 DNA follows: TGTGCCAGCAGCTTGTGGGGAGCTGCTGAAGCTTTCTTT. Its translation: CASSLWGAAEAFF.

This clonotype occurred a few times. This chain joins TRBV20-1 and TRBJ1-2; weak D call: TRBD1 (6 bases). Between the trimmed V and J ends, which lost 3 bases and 2 bases, there was a span of 13 bases. The germline V gene encodes CDR1 DFQATT and CDR2 SNEGSKA (reference sequence). The CDR3 sequence is 14 residues long. The CDR3 is CSARGALLNYGYTF. For the CDR3, the DNA is TGCAGTGCTAGGGGGGCGCTTTTAAACTATGGCTACACCTTC.

V and J are TRBV7-2 and TRBJ1-2; D unclear. CDR1 is SGHTA, CDR2 FQGNSA, per germline. V was pared by 5 bases and J by 3 bases, with 7 bases between. This CDR3 is 12 amino acids long. CDR3 loop: CASSPRDYGYTF. The DNA for the CDR3 is TGTGCCAGCAGCCCCCGGGACTATGGCTACACCTTC. The full variable domain, with the rest looked up from reference TRBV7-2 and TRBJ1-2, is GAGVSQSPSNKVTEKGKDVELRCDPISGHTALYWYRQSLGQGLEFLIYFQGNSAPDKSGLPSDRFSAERTGGSVSTLTIQRTQQEDSAVYLCASSPRDYGYTFGSGTRLTVV.

CDR3 nucleotides: TGTGCCAGCAGTTACGAGGACAACGTGAACACTGAAGCTTTCTTT. This codes for CASSYEDNVNTEAFF. The chain combines TRBV6-5 with TRBJ1-1, with D maybe TRBD1 (5 bases). CDR3 size: 15 residues. In germline, CDR1 is MNHEY, CDR2 SVGAGI. V was cut by 2 bases and J by 0 bases, with 10 bases left in between.

This clonotype was seen only once. The V gene is TRBV7-3, the J gene TRBJ2-1; 10 nucleotides line up with TRBD2. With V trimmed by 5 bases and J by 6 bases, 7 bases remained unmatched. The germline CDR1 and CDR2 sequences are SGHTA and FQGTGA. CDR3 length equals 15 residues. The CDR3 coding sequence is TGTGCCAGCAGCCAGAGAGCGGGGGGGGGCAATGAGCAGTTCTTC. Amino acid sequence: CASSQRAGGGNEQFF.

This clonotype occurred once. The limits of the CDR3 on the DNA are not certain, so only TCRdb's listed CDR3 is given. The genes are TRBV7-5 and TRBJ1-2; whether TRBD1, the table's D call, matches the DNA was not checked. TRBV7-5 is given as a pseudogene. Both ends counted, the CDR3 spans 16 residues. The CDR3 region is CISVPEAKQGPYGYTF.

The chain couples TRBV20-1 to TRBJ2-5; D remains unclear. Trimming removed 5 bases at V and 1 base at J, with 5 bases between. Germline-derived CDR1 and CDR2 are DFQATT and SNEGSKA (reference sequence). CDR3 length: 11 amino acids. CDR3 residues: CSASPQETQYF. In DNA form, the CDR3 reads TGCAGTGCTTCACCCCAAGAGACCCAGTACTTC.

The chain employs TRBV6-2 or TRBV6-3 and TRBJ2-7; D unresolved. Trimming stripped 2 bases from V and 4 bases from J, with 6 bases between. The CDR3 runs to 12 residues. The V gene's germline CDR1 is MNHEY and CDR2 SVGEGT. This chain's CDR3 is CASSYVGYEQYF. DNA for the CDR3: TGTGCCAGCAGTTACGTCGGGTACGAGCAGTACTTC.